This T cell receptor (beta chain) was captured in a study of CD8 T cells in ankylosing spondylitis. Study-level points and caveats: Clones linked to disease were reported to show significant enrichment in matched ankylosing spondylitis synovial fluid. Ankylosing spondylitis blood seemed to carry a telltale TCR beta motif made of under 10 highly homologous variants.

This CDR3 spans 11 amino acids. Trimming cost V 9 bases and J 4 bases, with 6 bases left between them. CDR1 is KGHDR and CDR2 is SFDVKD in the germline V gene. In making TCR beta libraries, quantitative 5'-RACE with molecular barcodes was used. TCRdb fed the 5' RACE reads into MiXCR, producing one record per CDR3 protein. The sample lists about 240,000 distinct CDR3 sequences; around 7.8% were seen once. The table lists this clonotype with many counts. What it binds is unknown. This receptor was taken from a male donor with ankylosing spondylitis or in good health (not recorded which). Specimen: blood, either unsorted or a sorted T cell fraction (not recorded which). The rearrangement joins TRBV24-1 to TRBJ2-1; maybe TRBD2 (5 bases). DNA for the CDR3: TGTGCCACCGGACTGTACAATGAGCAGTTCTTC. Translated, it gives CATGLYNEQFF.